This T cell receptor beta chain was found in a study of shared clonotypes between healthy human individuals. Looking at the study overall: Per-donor plates numbered three CD4 naive, three CD4 memory, two CD8 naive and one CD8 memory.

Per germline, CDR1 SGHTA and CDR2 FQGNSA. Trimming took off 8 bases at V and 4 bases at J, with 9 bases between the two ends. CDR3 size: 11 residues. Healthy and HIV-negative, the adult donors had no recent acute infections or vaccinations. CD45RA-negative memory and CD45RA+ naive subsets were split from the CD4+ cells. Data came from immunoSEQ multiplex PCR; TCRdb stores just in-frame clones and leaves some out. Of around 1.1 million clones in the sample, roughly 80% are singletons; the top ten hold over 0.8%. The receptor was isolated from a man younger than 30 in good health. Some clones in this sample may be carry-over from other donors' samples. The sequenced sample consisted of memory CD4+ T cells from PBMCs. The subset here: CD45RA-negative fraction. The gene calls are TRBV7-2 and TRBJ2-7; D is unresolved. The CDR3 here is CASASDYEQYF. In DNA, the CDR3 is TGTGCCAGCGCTTCGGATTACGAGCAGTACTTC.